This passage covers 24 T cell receptor beta chains from one sample sequenced in a study of T cells after yellow fever vaccination. MiXCR was run by TCRdb on the 5' RACE reads, yielding one entry per CDR3 protein. The sample includes approximately 600,000 distinct CDR3 sequences, around an eighth of them seen just once. The sample here was PBMCs, taken on the day of the yellow fever booster vaccination. These receptors all stem from a man aged 25-45 years who received the YFV17D yellow fever vaccine.

The chain employs TRBV7-2 and TRBJ1-1; unclear D gene. The CDR3 runs to 15 residues. Per germline, CDR1 SGHTA and CDR2 FQGNSA. The germline V and J ends were trimmed by 1 base and 2 bases, with 11 bases remaining between them. The CDR3 DNA is TGTGCCAGCAGCTTAGTGGGGATCCCTAACACTGAAGCTTTCTTT. Protein product: CASSLVGIPNTEAFF.

This clonotype was counted many times. The genes are TRBV12-3 or TRBV12-4 and TRBJ2-1; D is possibly TRBD2 (6 bases). Trimming removed 0 bases from V and 12 bases from J, with 24 bases in between. The CDR3 runs 17 residues. DNA of the CDR3: TGTGCCAGCAGTTTAGCGCGGGGATATACATACACGAGCAGGCAGTTCTTC. It yields the protein CASSLARGYTYTSRQFF.

In its sample, this clonotype was seen many times. The chain uses TRBV7-2 and TRBJ1-5; D perhaps matches TRBD1 (6 bases). CDR1 is SGHTA and CDR2 is FQGNSA in the germline V gene. The length of the CDR3 is 15 residues. Trimming removed 2 bases at V and 4 bases at J, with 12 bases between. CDR3 loop: CASSLSIQGNQPQHF. The CDR3 DNA follows: TGTGCCAGCAGCTTATCGATACAGGGTAATCAGCCCCAGCATTTT.

This clonotype was seen more than once but under ten times. The chain employs TRBV6-5 and TRBJ2-1; D gene unclear. The V gene's germline CDR1 is MNHEY and CDR2 SVGAGI. With 0 bases removed from V and 13 bases from J, the gap between germline ends came to 19 bases. The CDR3 extends over 15 amino acids. The CDR3 spells CASSYSIFRRTRQFF. Here the CDR3 DNA reads TGTGCCAGCAGTTACTCGATTTTCCGCCGCACGCGACAGTTCTTC.

This clonotype has just a few counts. This rearrangement joins TRBV7-2 to TRBJ2-7; no clear D. CDR3 length: 12 amino acids. From germline, CDR1 is SGHTA and CDR2 FQGNSA. V was cut by 5 bases and J by 4 bases, with 9 bases left in between. CDR3 nucleotide sequence: TGTGCCAGCAGCGTCTACAAGTACGAGCAGTACTTC. This translates into CASSVYKYEQYF.

DNA for the CDR3: TGCGCCAGCAGCCAACGCCGGGACAGAAATCAGCCCCAGCATTTT. Its protein product is CASSQRRDRNQPQHF. This chain connects TRBV4-1 to TRBJ1-5; the match to TRBD1 covers 7 bases. This CDR3 has 15 amino acids. J lost 4 bases, V lost 2 bases, and 5 bases had no gene match. The germline V gene encodes CDR1 MGHRA and CDR2 YSYEKL.

This chain joins TRBV7-2 and TRBJ2-3, with D perhaps TRBD1 or TRBD2 (6 bases each). V lost 3 bases to trimming and J lost 4 bases, with 11 bases between them. Germline CDR1 is SGHTA and CDR2 is FQGNSA. This CDR3 contains 14 residues. The CDR3: CASSFQRGADTQYF. The CDR3 DNA follows: TGTGCCAGCAGCTTTCAGAGGGGGGCAGATACGCAGTATTTT. Based on the CDR3 plus reference TRBV7-2 and TRBJ2-3, the full variable domain is GAGVSQSPSNKVTEKGKDVELRCDPISGHTALYWYRQSLGQGLEFLIYFQGNSAPDKSGLPSDRFSAERTGGSVSTLTIQRTQQEDSAVYLCASSFQRGADTQYFGPGTRLTVL.

The rearrangement joins TRBV27 to TRBJ2-5; TRBD2 agrees at 7 bases. V dropped 5 bases and J dropped 2; count of bases not matched to a gene: 8. Germline V CDR1 and CDR2: MNHEY, SMNVEV (reference sequence). The CDR3 spans 15 residues. CDR3 nucleotide sequence: TGTGCCAGCAGTCCCCCGCGGGACTATCAAGAGACCCAGTACTTC. Translating it yields CASSPPRDYQETQYF.

This clonotype was detected a few times. DNA of the CDR3: TGTGCCAGCAGTTCAAACGGAAACAGTCAGCCCCAGCATTTT. Translated, it gives CASSSNGNSQPQHF. The V call is TRBV6-2 or TRBV6-3, the J call TRBJ1-5, with D unresolved. The CDR3 has 14 residues. V lost 4 bases to trimming and J lost 6 bases, with 13 bases between them. The germline V gene has CDR1 MNHEY and CDR2 SVGEGT.

The chain recombines TRBV7-2 with TRBJ2-5; 7 bases line up with TRBD2. Germline CDR1 reads SGHTA; CDR2 reads FQGNSA. V was clipped by 4 bases and J by 5 bases; unmatched bases: 10. CDR3 length: 15 residues. CDR3 residues: CASSSLAEYHETQYF. The CDR3 DNA follows: TGTGCCAGCAGCTCCCTAGCGGAGTATCATGAGACCCAGTACTTC.

The rearrangement joins TRBV25-1 to TRBJ2-2, with 7 bases identical to TRBD1. The V gene end was trimmed by 1 base and the J gene end by 6 bases; junction bases not matched to a gene: 11. This CDR3 is built from 17 residues. In germline, CDR1 is MGHDK, CDR2 SYGVNS. CDR3 nucleotide sequence: TGTGCCAGCAGTGAATTATCGGGCACAGGGGTTCCCGGGGAGCTGTTTTTT. It is translated as CASSELSGTGVPGELFF.

This clonotype was counted a few times. In DNA, the CDR3 is TGTGCCAGCAGCTTACCGGACAGAGCCATCTACGAGCAGTACTTC. Its translation is CASSLPDRAIYEQYF. This rearrangement joins TRBV7-8 to TRBJ2-7; a weak D match, TRBD1 (6 bases). The CDR3 runs to 15 residues. Germline lookup yields CDR1 SGHVS and CDR2 FQNEAQ. Between the trimmed V and J ends, which lost 2 bases and 3 bases, there was a span of 14 bases.

This clonotype showed up just a few times. The gene calls are TRBV10-1 and TRBJ2-5; 13 bases agree with TRBD2. The germline CDR1 and CDR2 sequences are WNHNN and SYGVQD (reference sequence). The CDR3 has 16 amino acids. V dropped 6 bases and J dropped 2; count of bases not matched to a gene: 6. This CDR3 reads CASSPGGLAGQETQYF. The DNA of the CDR3 is TGCGCCAGCAGCCCAGGGGGACTAGCGGGGCAAGAGACCCAGTACTTC.

This clonotype was found a few times. The gene calls are TRBV20-1 and TRBJ1-1; maybe TRBD1 (6 bases). Germline values: CDR1 DFQATT, CDR2 SNEGSKA (reference sequence). The CDR3 runs to 13 residues. The V and J ends lost 3 bases and 0 bases respectively, with 8 bases between them. In DNA form, the CDR3 reads TGCAGTGCTAGCCAGGGGTTGAACACTGAAGCTTTCTTT. Translation gives CSASQGLNTEAFF.

The chain carries TRBV4-3 and TRBJ2-3, with 11 bases aligning to TRBD2. Germline V gives CDR1 LGHNA, CDR2 YSLEER. With V trimmed by 0 bases and J by 9 bases, 17 bases remained unmatched. The CDR3 has 19 amino acids. The CDR3 loop reads CASSQDGTSGTPVHRTQYF. Here the CDR3 DNA reads TGCGCCAGCAGCCAAGATGGGACTAGCGGCACACCGGTTCACAGGACGCAGTATTTT.

V and J are TRBV5-4 and TRBJ1-1; 7 bases line up with TRBD1. The germline CDR1 and CDR2 sequences are SGHNT and YYREEE (reference sequence). V dropped 4 bases and J dropped 0; count of bases not matched to a gene: 6. This CDR3 region has 15 residues. The CDR3 DNA sequence: TGTGCCAGCAGCCCCAAACAGGGGATGAACACTGAAGCTTTCTTT. Protein sequence: CASSPKQGMNTEAFF.

This clonotype was seen a few times. The rearrangement joins TRBV27 to TRBJ2-5; D remains ambiguous. The CDR3 covers 14 residues. Trimming removed 6 bases from V and 3 bases from J, with 14 bases in between. Germline V gene data show CDR1 as MNHEY and CDR2 as SMNVEV (reference sequence). The CDR3, as DNA: TGTGCCAGCAGAAGACGAGGACCGGAAGAGACCCAGTACTTC. Its translation is CASRRRGPEETQYF.

This clonotype has just a few counts. In nucleotides, the CDR3 is TGCAGTGCGGGAACCTACAATGAGCAGTTCTTC. It encodes CSAGTYNEQFF. The chain is built from TRBV20-1 and TRBJ2-1; D remains unclear. Germline CDR1 is DFQATT and CDR2 is SNEGSKA (reference sequence). The CDR3 has 11 residues. V lost 6 bases, J lost 2 bases, and 5 bases lay in between.

This clonotype is a singleton in its sample. This chain links TRBV29-1 with TRBJ1-1; D may be TRBD1 (5 bases). The CDR3 loop spans 13 amino acids. The V end was cut by 4 bases, the J end by 4 bases, with 13 bases between. Germline assignment: CDR1 SQVTM and CDR2 ANQGSEA. CDR3 sequence reads: CSVVVGPGTEAFF. The CDR3 nucleotides read TGCAGCGTTGTAGTGGGGCCTGGCACTGAAGCTTTCTTT.

The chain carries TRBV20-1 and TRBJ2-4, with D uncertain. Germline values: CDR1 DFQATT, CDR2 SNEGSKA (reference sequence). Trimming shortened V by 6 bases and J by 5 bases, and 11 bases separated the two germline ends. This CDR3 is built from 12 residues. In DNA form, the CDR3 reads TGCAGTGCAACCTACACGGAAAACATTCAGTACTTC. Its protein product is CSATYTENIQYF.

CDR3 protein: CSARARTGGNYEQYF. DNA for the CDR3: TGCAGTGCTAGAGCGCGGACAGGGGGCAACTACGAGCAGTACTTC. V gene TRBV20-1 combines with J gene TRBJ2-7; 11 bases fit TRBD1. Per the germline V gene, CDR1 is DFQATT and CDR2 is SNEGSKA (reference sequence). The junction had 5 bases not matched to a gene; V was cut back by 1 base and J by 3 bases. The CDR3 consists of 15 residues.

This clonotype was seen at least ten times. The junction departs from germline at one end; a sequencing error may be responsible. The chain has TRBV29-1 and TRBJ2-4, with 7 bases that match TRBD1. CDR3 size: 13 residues. Germline V gene lookup returns CDR1 SQVTM and CDR2 ANQGSEA. The CDR3, as DNA: TGCAGCGTGTTGACAGGGACAAAAAGCATTCAGTACTTC. Protein sequence: CSVLTGTKSIQYF.

The chain carries TRBV10-3 and TRBJ1-5, with D tentatively TRBD1 (6 bases). CDR1 and CDR2 from the germline V gene are ENHRY and SYGVKD. This CDR3 region has 15 residues. Trimming shortened V by 0 bases and J by 4 bases, and 10 bases separated the two germline ends. CDR3 region: CAISESGQTNQPQHF. The CDR3 bases are TGTGCCATCAGTGAGTCCGGACAGACAAATCAGCCCCAGCATTTT.

The sample holds a few counts of this clonotype. The chain is built from TRBV6-1 and TRBJ1-2; a possible D gene is TRBD1 (6 bases). V lost 8 bases, J lost 3 bases, and 13 bases lay in between. The CDR3 has 13 amino acids. Germline CDR1 reads MNHNS; CDR2 reads SASEGT. CDR3 nucleotides: TGTGCCAGCCGTAAACAGGGCGACTATGGCTACACCTTC. It yields the protein CASRKQGDYGYTF.